A single sample is the source of the 2 T cell receptor beta chains below, sequenced in a study of T cell clonotyping in hematopoietic cell transplantation. Indicated time point: recipient sample about 28 days before transplant, after cytoreduction. Only in-frame clones appear in the TCRdb table, and some are missing; sequencing was by immunoSEQ multiplex PCR. The sample lists roughly 50,000 clones, 80% to 90% seen once, with 5.9% in the top ten. Sample: peripheral blood mononuclear cells, taken before stem cell transplant. All receptors derive from a man aged 60 to 75 with biphenotypic leukemia. Some clones in this sample may be carry-over from other donors' samples.

The chain links TRBV6-5 to TRBJ2-3; D remains unclear. Germline CDR1 MNHEY, CDR2 SVGAGI. V was cut by 6 bases and J by 1 base, with 2 bases left in between. The CDR3 consists of 11 residues. CDR3 DNA sequence: TGTGCCAGCAGACGCACAGATACGCAGTATTTT. This sequence encodes CASRRTDTQYF.

The chain employs TRBV6-1 and TRBJ2-7; D unresolved. Trimming took 2 bases from V and 2 from J, leaving 7 bases between them. Per the germline V gene, CDR1 is MNHNS and CDR2 is SASEGT. This CDR3 region has 13 residues. CDR3 sequence (DNA): TGTGCCAGCAGTGAACCTCTTCCCTACGAGCAGTACTTC. Amino acid sequence: CASSEPLPYEQYF.